Shown below are 21 T cell receptor beta chains from a single sample sequenced in a study of spatial heterogeneity in lung cancer. Documented time point: sample taken at primary tumor resection. TCRdb re-called the 5' RACE reads with MiXCR, one entry per CDR3 protein. The table records roughly 25,000 distinct CDR3 sequences, 7% of them present only once. The starting material was PBMCs, obtained at surgery. These receptors came from a male donor with early-stage non-small cell lung cancer.

This clonotype was seen repeatedly, ten times or more. The chain couples TRBV12-5 to TRBJ1-5; D might be TRBD1 (5 bases). The CDR3 loop spans 18 amino acids. Trimming pared 2 bases from V and 0 bases from J, leaving 17 bases between. CDR1 is LGHNT and CDR2 is FRNRAP in the germline V gene. In DNA form, the CDR3 reads TGTGCTAGTGGTTTGATCCTCCAGGGACGGAATAGCAATCAGCCCCAGCATTTT. Translation: CASGLILQGRNSNQPQHF.

This clonotype was observed at least ten times. The V and J genes are TRBV7-8 and TRBJ1-6; 7 nucleotides align to TRBD1. The V gene end was trimmed by 6 bases and the J gene end by 6 bases; junction bases not matched to a gene: 14. The CDR3 has 17 residues. Germline loops: CDR1 SGHVS, CDR2 FQNEAQ. The CDR3 region is CASRRKTGSDFNSPLHF. CDR3 bases: TGTGCCAGCAGACGAAAGACAGGGTCCGACTTTAATTCACCCCTCCACTTT.

The chain recombines TRBV27 with TRBJ2-7; D is ambiguous. The CDR3 covers 13 residues. Per germline, CDR1 MNHEY and CDR2 SMNVEV (reference sequence). V lost 3 bases, J lost 4 bases, and 10 bases lay in between. CDR3 protein: CASSFKGQYEQYF. As DNA, the CDR3 is TGTGCCAGCAGTTTCAAGGGCCAGTACGAGCAGTACTTC.

This clonotype has at least ten counts. This chain connects TRBV4-1 to TRBJ2-6; D might be TRBD2 (6 bases). The length of the CDR3 is 18 residues. Trimming took 3 bases from V and 0 from J, leaving 15 bases between them. Germline CDR1 MGHRA, CDR2 YSYEKL. CDR3 residues: CASSHPGLLRSGANVLTF. As DNA, the CDR3 is TGCGCCAGCAGCCATCCGGGACTTCTACGCTCTGGGGCCAACGTCCTGACTTTC.

In its sample, this clonotype is medium-sized (0.01 to 0.1%). The V gene is TRBV5-1, the J gene TRBJ1-2, with D uncertain. Germline loops: CDR1 SGHRS, CDR2 YFSETQ. This CDR3 contains 14 residues. The ends were cut back, 0 bases at V and 4 bases at J, with 10 bases in the middle. For the CDR3, the DNA is TGCGCCAGCAGCTTGGCCGGCCAGCTCTATGGCTACACCTTC. It translates to CASSLAGQLYGYTF.

Ten or more counts support this clonotype. The chain couples TRBV10-3 to TRBJ2-3; 7 bases are shared with TRBD2. Germline V gene lookup returns CDR1 ENHRY and CDR2 SYGVKD. CDR3 length equals 16 residues. V shed 2 bases, J shed 0 bases, and the junction held 5 bases outside the gene matches. CDR3 amino acids: CAISEGTSASTDTQYF. DNA for the CDR3: TGTGCCATCAGTGAGGGTACTAGCGCTAGCACAGATACGCAGTATTTT.

The table lists this clonotype with many counts. V is TRBV19 and J is TRBJ1-2, with D possibly being TRBD1 (5 bases). The CDR3 covers 16 residues. The germline CDR1 and CDR2 sequences are LNHDA and SQIVND (reference sequence). V was clipped by 5 bases and J by 5 bases, with 21 bases between them. For the CDR3, the DNA is TGTGCCAGTAGTGCACCCGAGAGAATCGAGGGGTATGGCTACACCTTC. It encodes CASSAPERIEGYGYTF. Variable domain in full (rest from reference TRBV19 and TRBJ1-2): DGGITQSPKYLFRKEGQNVTLSCEQNLNHDAMYWYRQDPGQGLRLIYYSQIVNDFQKGDIAEGYSVSREKKESFPLTVTSAQKNPTAFYLCASSAPERIEGYGYTFGSGTRLTVV.

This clonotype was seen repeatedly, ten times or more. The genes are TRBV5-1 and TRBJ1-1; D may be TRBD1 (5 bases). V lost 0 bases and J lost 1, with 7 bases in between. This CDR3 is built from 14 residues. Germline V gene data show CDR1 as SGHRS and CDR2 as YFSETQ. CDR3 in amino acids: CASSLAQENTEAFF. CDR3 in DNA: TGCGCCAGCAGCTTGGCACAGGAGAACACTGAAGCTTTCTTT.

The chain links TRBV6-5 to TRBJ1-1; D unresolved. The germline CDR1 and CDR2 sequences are MNHEY and SVGAGI. This CDR3 has 15 residues. Trimming shortened V by 6 bases and J by 5 bases, and 19 bases separated the two germline ends. CDR3 region: CASSPGPVGGTEAFF. CDR3 sequence (DNA): TGTGCCAGCAGCCCCGGACCCGTCGGAGGTACTGAAGCTTTCTTT.

This clonotype came up many times. This sequence joins TRBV2 and TRBJ2-6, with D possibly matching TRBD1 (5 bases). Per the germline V gene, CDR1 is SNHLY and CDR2 is FYNNEI. This CDR3 contains 15 residues. V was trimmed by 11 bases and J by 2 bases, leaving 16 bases between them. CDR3 loop: CASQGRAAGANVLTF. CDR3 nucleotides: TGTGCCTCCCAAGGCAGGGCGGCTGGGGCCAACGTCCTGACTTTC.

The table lists this clonotype with many counts. This rearrangement joins TRBV6-1 to TRBJ2-2; D ambiguous. This CDR3 region has 11 residues. V was trimmed by 6 bases and J by 5 bases, leaving 4 bases between them. Germline loops: CDR1 MNHNS, CDR2 SASEGT. The CDR3 is CASRTTGELFF. The CDR3 region has the DNA TGTGCCAGCAGGACGACCGGGGAGCTGTTTTTT.

This clonotype was counted ten times or more. The chain uses TRBV10-3 and TRBJ1-4; possibly TRBD1 for D (5 bases). The germline CDR1 and CDR2 sequences are ENHRY and SYGVKD. There are 10 residues in the CDR3. The V and J ends lost 9 bases and 7 bases respectively, with 6 bases between them. The CDR3 sequence: CAIGAEKLFF. The DNA for the CDR3 is TGTGCCATAGGGGCTGAAAAACTGTTTTTT.

This clonotype counts as medium-sized. This sequence joins TRBV10-3 and TRBJ2-3, with 8 bases fitting TRBD1. V shed 5 bases and J 5 bases; nucleotides not matched to a gene: 3. The CDR3 contains 13 residues. Germline CDR1 reads ENHRY; CDR2 reads SYGVKD. The CDR3 here is CAISPRGLDTQYF. In DNA form, the CDR3 reads TGTGCCATCAGTCCCAGGGGGCTAGATACGCAGTATTTT.

The V and J genes are TRBV9 and TRBJ2-7; no definite D call. From germline, CDR1 is SGDLS and CDR2 YYNGEE. The V end was cut by 3 bases, the J end by 0 bases, with 4 bases between. The CDR3 extends over 12 amino acids. The CDR3 loop reads CASSANSYEQYF. CDR3 bases: TGTGCCAGCAGCGCCAACTCCTACGAGCAGTACTTC.

This clonotype is termed medium-sized (0.01 to 0.1%). CDR3 in amino acids: CASSFQRNTGELFF. In nucleotides, the CDR3 is TGTGCCAGCAGTTTTCAGCGGAACACCGGGGAGCTGTTTTTT. The rearrangement links TRBV28 to TRBJ2-2; no clear D gene. V gave up 3 bases and J gave up 1 base, with 6 bases separating them. The CDR3 contains 14 residues. Germline V gene data show CDR1 as MDHEN and CDR2 as SYDVKM.

This clonotype was seen many times. This rearrangement joins TRBV30 to TRBJ2-7; D uncertain. Trimming shortened V by 7 bases and J by 0 bases, and 13 bases separated the two germline ends. In germline, CDR1 is GTSNPN, CDR2 SVGIG (reference sequence). The CDR3 runs 13 residues. For the CDR3, the DNA is TGTGCCTCCACGGACGGAAGCTCCTACGAGCAGTACTTC. Translation gives CASTDGSSYEQYF.

This clonotype was observed many times. This sequence joins TRBV18 and TRBJ1-5; D is unresolved. This CDR3 is 16 amino acids long. Looked up from germline, CDR1 is KGHSH and CDR2 is LQKENI. The ends were cut back, 6 bases at V and 3 bases at J, with 18 bases in the middle. The CDR3 sequence: CASSSRWVKLNQPQHF. Written as DNA, the CDR3 is TGTGCCAGCTCTTCAAGATGGGTAAAACTCAATCAGCCCCAGCATTTT.

By sample fraction, this clonotype is medium-sized. The CDR3 DNA follows: TGCGCCAGCAGTCGCGGACAGGGTGCTTTAAACAATGAGCAGTTCTTC. Translation gives CASSRGQGALNNEQFF. The chain uses TRBV4-1 and TRBJ2-1; 8 positions match TRBD1. The CDR3 spans 16 residues. Germline assignment: CDR1 MGHRA and CDR2 YSYEKL. Trimming took 6 bases from V and 5 from J; bases not matched to a gene: 12.

The chain links TRBV12-3 or TRBV12-4 to TRBJ1-5; 8 bases agree with TRBD1. The CDR3 has 14 amino acids. V lost 5 bases to trimming and J lost 7 bases; unmatched junction nucleotides: 7. In DNA form, the CDR3 reads TGTGCCAGCAGTAGCGGACAGGGCAGGCAGCCCCAGCATTTT. Its translation: CASSSGQGRQPQHF.

There are many counts of this clonotype. The chain joins TRBV11-1 to TRBJ2-3; TRBD2 is a possible D gene (6 bases). This CDR3 contains 14 residues. CDR1 and CDR2 from the germline V gene are SGHAT and FQDESV (reference sequence). The V end lost 2 bases, the J end lost 4 bases, and 10 bases lay between the germline ends. The DNA of the CDR3 is TGTGCCAGCAGCTTAATGGGGGACTCAGATACGCAGTATTTT. Its protein product is CASSLMGDSDTQYF.

The chain couples TRBV5-5 to TRBJ2-1, with D possibly being TRBD1 (5 bases). CDR3 length: 15 amino acids. The germline V and J ends were trimmed by 5 bases and 0 bases, with 12 bases remaining between them. CDR1 and CDR2 from the germline V gene are SGHKS and YYEKEE (reference sequence). This chain's CDR3 is CASSQRGSSYNEQFF. DNA for the CDR3: TGTGCCAGCAGTCAAAGGGGCAGCTCCTACAATGAGCAGTTCTTC.